The 22 T cell receptor beta chains below come from one sample, sequenced in a study of cytomegalovirus exposure and HLA in healthy donors (dated by TCRdb to about 2017). The protocol used for the library was the immunoSEQ multiplex PCR assay. TCRdb re-hosts the immuneACCESS table, in-frame sequences only. Its copies lack some clones; in the studies checked, an unresolved V gene accounts for under half of them, and the cause for the rest is not known. This sample lists about 280,000 clones; more than 75% were detected once. The ten biggest clones cover over 0.7% of the sample. Sequencing was done on a sample of PBMCs. The receptors come from a woman aged 18-30 years in good health and CMV-seronegative.

This chain uses TRBV10-3 with TRBJ1-5; tentatively, D is TRBD1 (6 bases). Germline-derived CDR1 and CDR2 are ENHRY and SYGVKD. V dropped 10 bases and J dropped 3 bases, with 19 bases sitting between them. The CDR3 extends over 15 amino acids. This chain's CDR3 is CATRTPGANNQPQHF. The CDR3, as DNA: TGTGCCACGCGGACTCCAGGGGCTAACAATCAGCCCCAGCATTTT.

The rearrangement uses TRBV27 and TRBJ2-1; weak D call: TRBD2 (6 bases). V lost 2 bases and J 3 bases, leaving 11 bases between the germline ends. Germline assignment: CDR1 MNHEY and CDR2 SMNVEV (reference sequence). This CDR3 has 15 residues. This CDR3 is CASSLIADYYNEQFF. The CDR3 nucleotides read TGTGCCAGCAGTTTAATAGCGGACTACTACAATGAGCAGTTCTTC.

This clone appeared once. Other DNA sequences in the same sample also yield this CDR3. The V call is TRBV28, the J call TRBJ2-7; D is unclear. Germline V gives CDR1 MDHEN, CDR2 SYDVKM. This CDR3 is 11 amino acids long. Trimming took 5 bases from V and 3 from J, leaving 5 bases between them. CDR3 in DNA: TGTGCCAGCAGTAGGAGCTACGAGCAGTACTTC. Protein product: CASSRSYEQYF. The variable domain in full, with the rest retrieved from reference TRBV28 and TRBJ2-7, is DVKVTQSSRYLVKRTGEKVFLECVQDMDHENMFWYRQDPGLGLRLIYFSYDVKMKEKGDIPEGYSVSREKKERFSLILESASTNQTSMYLCASSRSYEQYFGPGTRLTVT.

The chain has TRBV28 and TRBJ1-1; D perhaps matches TRBD1 (5 bases). The CDR3 is 13 residues long. V lost 7 bases to trimming and J lost 5 bases, with 14 bases between them. CDR1 is MDHEN, CDR2 SYDVKM, per germline. CDR3 residues: CASNNPGRTEAFF. The CDR3 DNA sequence: TGTGCCAGCAATAATCCAGGGAGGACTGAAGCTTTCTTT.

The chain has TRBV6-6 and TRBJ1-5, with 7 positions matching TRBD1. Germline CDR1 MNHNY, CDR2 SVGAGI (reference sequence). Germline trimming cut 5 bases from V and 5 bases from J; bases unmatched to any gene: 9. The CDR3 covers 15 residues. The CDR3 region has the DNA TGTGCCAGCAGTGACCCTCGGCAGGGGGATCAGCCCCAGCATTTT. Protein product: CASSDPRQGDQPQHF.

This clone was seen a few times. The chain links TRBV27 to TRBJ2-7, with TRBD1 matching over 7 bases. This CDR3 region has 13 residues. Looked up from germline, CDR1 is MNHEY and CDR2 is SMNVEV (reference sequence). V was pared by 10 bases and J by 6 bases, with 12 bases of the junction left unmatched. The CDR3 loop is CATRTGVGGEQYF. CDR3 DNA sequence: TGTGCCACTCGAACAGGGGTTGGGGGCGAGCAGTACTTC.

The CDR3 region has the DNA TGCGCCAGCAGCTTGGACGTAGCGGGGGGACTCACAGATACGCAGTATTTT. It encodes CASSLDVAGGLTDTQYF. This sequence joins TRBV5-1 and TRBJ2-3; 10 positions match TRBD2. The germline V gene encodes CDR1 SGHRS and CDR2 YFSETQ. There are 17 residues in the CDR3. V was clipped by 0 bases and J by 2 bases; unmatched bases: 6.

The count of this clone is one. J is TRBJ2-3 and V is TRBV4-2; 15 nucleotides line up with TRBD2. There are 17 residues in the CDR3. J was trimmed by 3 bases and V by 2 bases; bases with no gene match: 3. CDR1 LGHNA and CDR2 YNFKEQ come from the germline V gene. This chain's CDR3 is CASSQLGTSGRTDTQYF. In DNA form, the CDR3 reads TGTGCCAGCAGCCAACTTGGGACTAGCGGGAGGACAGATACGCAGTATTTT.

This chain uses TRBV4-1 with TRBJ2-7; 11 bases agree with TRBD1. This CDR3 is 14 amino acids long. The germline V gene encodes CDR1 MGHRA and CDR2 YSYEKL. The V segment lost 2 bases and the J segment 5 bases; nucleotides outside the gene matches: 2. The CDR3 region is CASSQRDRGDEQYF. The CDR3, as DNA: TGCGCCAGCAGCCAACGGGACAGGGGGGACGAGCAGTACTTC.

The rearrangement joins TRBV5-6 to TRBJ2-5; TRBD1 aligns across 8 bases. CDR3 length equals 16 residues. V was clipped by 4 bases and J by 3 bases; unmatched bases: 11. Per germline, CDR1 SGHDT and CDR2 YYEEEE. CDR3: CASSKRDRRFKETQYF. Here the CDR3 DNA reads TGTGCCAGCAGCAAACGGGACAGGAGATTCAAAGAGACCCAGTACTTC. The entire variable domain, with the rest obtained from reference TRBV5-6 and TRBJ2-5, is as follows: DAGVTQSPTHLIKTRGQQVTLRCSPKSGHDTVSWYQQALGQGPQFIFQYYEEEERQRGNFPDRFSGHQFPNYSSELNVNALLLGDSALYLCASSKRDRRFKETQYFGPGTRLLVL.

V gene TRBV27 combines with J gene TRBJ2-5; 7 positions match TRBD1. With V trimmed by 8 bases and J by 5 bases, 11 bases remained unmatched. Per the germline V gene, CDR1 is MNHEY and CDR2 is SMNVEV (reference sequence). The length of the CDR3 is 14 residues. CDR3 DNA sequence: TGTGCCAGCTCCCAAAAGACAGGGCTGGAGACCCAGTACTTC. Protein sequence: CASSQKTGLETQYF.

This clone has a single count. This chain links TRBV7-8 with TRBJ2-3, with 7 bases that match TRBD2. The V segment lost 5 bases and the J segment 4 bases; nucleotides outside the gene matches: 12. Germline V gene sequence: CDR1 SGHVS, CDR2 FQNEAQ. The CDR3 sequence is 16 residues long. CDR3 loop: CASSLGFGGSADTQYF. The CDR3 DNA is TGTGCCAGCAGCCTCGGGTTTGGCGGGAGCGCAGATACGCAGTATTTT.

This chain connects TRBV11-3 to TRBJ2-3, with 13 positions matching TRBD2. Germline CDR1 reads SGHNT; CDR2 reads YENEEA. Losses at the gene ends were 4 bases for V and 1 base for J; bases not matched to a gene: 5. The CDR3 loop spans 17 amino acids. The CDR3 protein is CASSSGLAGVGTDTQYF. The CDR3 DNA sequence: TGTGCCAGCAGCTCAGGACTAGCGGGAGTGGGCACAGATACGCAGTATTTT.

This chain connects TRBV14 to TRBJ2-2; 7 nucleotides match TRBD2. Germline-derived CDR1 and CDR2 are SGHDN and FVKESK. The CDR3 is 15 amino acids. J lost 5 bases, V lost 3 bases, and 6 bases had no gene match. This CDR3 is CASSQRGGDTGELFF. CDR3 coding DNA: TGTGCCAGCAGCCAGCGTGGGGGGGATACCGGGGAGCTGTTTTTT.

This sequence joins TRBV29-1 and TRBJ1-1; D uncertain. The V end was cut by 3 bases, the J end by 1 base, with 15 bases between. Per the germline V gene, CDR1 is SQVTM and CDR2 is ANQGSEA. The length of the CDR3 is 15 residues. The CDR3 is CSVEVVVLGNTEAFF. DNA for the CDR3: TGCAGCGTTGAGGTGGTGGTGCTAGGGAACACTGAAGCTTTCTTT.

The chain is built from TRBV28 and TRBJ2-1, with 11 bases lining up with TRBD2. The length of the CDR3 is 15 residues. The V segment lost 2 bases and the J segment 8 bases; nucleotides outside the gene matches: 5. CDR1 MDHEN and CDR2 SYDVKM come from the germline V gene. CDR3 amino acids: CASSLASGRWDEQFF. DNA of the CDR3: TGTGCCAGCAGTTTAGCTAGCGGGAGGTGGGATGAGCAGTTCTTC.

The rearrangement links TRBV27 to TRBJ2-7, with 8 bases that match TRBD2. The junction had 15 bases not matched to a gene; V was cut back by 6 bases and J by 5 bases. Germline CDR1 and CDR2: MNHEY and SMNVEV (reference sequence). The CDR3 runs to 16 residues. CDR3 in DNA: TGTGCCAGCAGACCCCTGGGCGGGCGGGAGGCCCACGAGCAGTACTTC. This gives the protein CASRPLGGREAHEQYF.

The J gene is TRBJ2-3, the V gene TRBV28, with D perhaps matching TRBD1 (5 bases). The germline V and J ends were trimmed by 5 bases and 7 bases, with 7 bases remaining between them. The germline V gene encodes CDR1 MDHEN and CDR2 SYDVKM. The CDR3 runs 11 residues. The CDR3 sequence: CASSNRYTQYF. The CDR3 nucleotides are TGTGCCAGCAGTAACAGGTATACGCAGTATTTT.

The V gene is TRBV13, the J gene TRBJ2-3; 9 bases agree with TRBD2. The CDR3 spans 16 residues. In germline, CDR1 is PRHDT, CDR2 FYEKMQ (reference sequence). The trim removed 5 bases at V and 2 bases at J, leaving 8 bases unmatched. The CDR3 loop reads CASSITSSGDTDTQYF. In DNA form, the CDR3 reads TGTGCCAGCAGCATAACATCTAGCGGGGACACAGATACGCAGTATTTT.

J is TRBJ1-5 and V is TRBV6-1, with D uncertain. The CDR3 sequence is 14 residues long. The V end was cut by 4 bases, the J end by 0 bases, with 7 bases between. The germline CDR1 and CDR2 sequences are MNHNS and SASEGT. The CDR3 region is CASSVGNSNQPQHF. CDR3 DNA sequence: TGTGCCAGCAGTGTGGGCAATAGCAATCAGCCCCAGCATTTT.

This chain joins TRBV28 and TRBJ2-5; 7 nucleotides agree with TRBD2. Germline loops: CDR1 MDHEN, CDR2 SYDVKM. V was clipped by 7 bases and J by 4 bases; unmatched bases: 15. The CDR3 has 16 amino acids. CDR3 coding DNA: TGTGCCAGCACCACCGGGCCTCTCCCGGGAGGAGAGACCCAGTACTTC. The encoded protein is CASTTGPLPGGETQYF.

The V and J genes are TRBV7-3 and TRBJ1-1; 8 bases align to TRBD1. Germline lookup yields CDR1 SGHTA and CDR2 FQGTGA. The J segment lost 7 bases and the V segment lost 3 bases, leaving 4 bases of the junction unmatched. The CDR3 is 13 residues long. CDR3 sequence: CASSFTGGGEAFF. The CDR3 DNA follows: TGTGCCAGCAGCTTCACAGGGGGGGGTGAAGCTTTCTTT.